This T cell receptor beta chain comes out of a study of blood T cell repertoires in COVID-19. Generated by immunoSEQ multiplex PCR, the TCRdb table keeps only in-frame clones and is missing some. The table lists roughly 180,000 clones, less than 95% of them singletons, with 0.6% to 0.9% in the top ten. The trim removed 11 bases at V and 8 bases at J, leaving 13 bases unmatched. Germline values: CDR1 MNHEY, CDR2 SVGAGI. This CDR3 contains 14 residues. The source is a man under 40 with COVID-19, enrolled during active disease. The chain couples TRBV6-5 to TRBJ1-5; 9 bases align to TRBD1. The sample comprised peripheral blood. The CDR3 sequence: CAARTGAEIKPQHF. DNA for the CDR3: TGTGCCGCTAGGACAGGGGCGGAGATCAAGCCCCAGCATTTT.